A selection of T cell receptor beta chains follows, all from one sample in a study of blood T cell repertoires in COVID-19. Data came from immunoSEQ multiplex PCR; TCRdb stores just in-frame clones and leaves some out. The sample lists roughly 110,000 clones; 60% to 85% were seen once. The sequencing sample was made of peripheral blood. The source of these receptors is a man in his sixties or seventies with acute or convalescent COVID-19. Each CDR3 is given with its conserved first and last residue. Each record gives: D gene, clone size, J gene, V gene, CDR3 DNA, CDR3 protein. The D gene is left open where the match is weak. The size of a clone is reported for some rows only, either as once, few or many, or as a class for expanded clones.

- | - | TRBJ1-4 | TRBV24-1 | TGTGCCACCAGTGCAGGTGACAATGAAAAACTGTTTTTT | CATSAGDNEKLFF
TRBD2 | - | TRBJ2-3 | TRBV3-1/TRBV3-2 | TGTGCCAGCAGCGCCGGGACTAGCGGACTATATACGCAGTATTTT | CASSAGTSGLYTQYF
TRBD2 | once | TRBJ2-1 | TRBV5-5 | TGTGCCAGCAGCTTAGGGCGGGGGGGCATGAATGAGCAGTTCTTC | CASSLGRGGMNEQFF
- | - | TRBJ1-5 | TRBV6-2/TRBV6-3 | TGTGCCAGCAGTTCACCCGGGGGGAGTTTCAATCAGCCCCAGCATTTT | CASSSPGGSFNQPQHF
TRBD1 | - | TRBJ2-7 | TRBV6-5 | TGTGCCAGCAGACAGGGGGCCGGGGAGCAGTACTTC | CASRQGAGEQYF
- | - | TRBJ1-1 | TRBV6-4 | TGTGCCAGCAGTGACCCAAACACAGGGGAAGCTTTCTTT | CASSDPNTGEAFF
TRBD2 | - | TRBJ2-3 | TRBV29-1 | TGCAGCGTTGAAGGGGGGGGGAGCCGGGATACGCAGTATTTT | CSVEGGGSRDTQYF
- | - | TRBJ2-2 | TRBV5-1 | TGCGCCAGCAGCTTGAGTCAGGGGAGCACCGGGGAGCTGTTTTTT | CASSLSQGSTGELFF
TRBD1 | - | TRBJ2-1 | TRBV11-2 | TGTGCCAGCAGCTCCACCGGGACAGGCAATGAGCAGTTCTTC | CASSSTGTGNEQFF
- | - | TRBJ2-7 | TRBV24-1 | TGTGCCACCAGTCCAACAGGGCGCTACGAGCAGTACTTC | CATSPTGRYEQYF
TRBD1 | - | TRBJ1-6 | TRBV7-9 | TGTGCCAGCAGCTCAGGGACAGGGGGGGCCAATAATTCACCCCTCCACTTT | CASSSGTGGANNSPLHF
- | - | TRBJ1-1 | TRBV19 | TGTGCCAGTAGTCTCCGACAGAGGAACACTGAAGCTTTCTTT | CASSLRQRNTEAFF
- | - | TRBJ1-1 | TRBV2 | TGTGCCAGCGGGACAATGAACACTGAAGCTTTCTTT | CASGTMNTEAFF
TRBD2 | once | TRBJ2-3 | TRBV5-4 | TGTGCCAGCAGCTTGGCGCTAGCGGGGGCCTTCACAGATACGCAGTATTTT | CASSLALAGAFTDTQYF
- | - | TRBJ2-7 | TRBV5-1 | TGCGCCAGCAGCTTGGGAGGTCCGACGAGCTCCTACGAGCAGTACTTC | CASSLGGPTSSYEQYF
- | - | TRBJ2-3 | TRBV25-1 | TGTGCCAGCAGTGGGGGGGGCTGGAGGCCAGATACGCAGTATTTT | CASSGGGWRPDTQYF
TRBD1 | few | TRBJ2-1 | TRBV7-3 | TGTGCCAGCAGCATGGACAGGAACAATGAGCAGTTCTTC | CASSMDRNNEQFF
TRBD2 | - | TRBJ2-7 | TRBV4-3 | TGCGCCAGCAGCCAAGTCGCGGGGGTCTACGAGCAGTACTTC | CASSQVAGVYEQYF
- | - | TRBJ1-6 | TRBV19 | TGTGCCAGTAGTGCAGTAAATTCACCCCTCCACTTT | CASSAVNSPLHF
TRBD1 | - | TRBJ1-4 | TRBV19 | TGTGCCAGTGGGTGGGGGACAGGAACTAATGAAAAACTGTTTTTT | CASGWGTGTNEKLFF
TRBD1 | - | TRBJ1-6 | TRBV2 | TGTGCCAGCAACCGCTGGGGAAACAGGGGTGAGTCACCCCTCCACTTT | CASNRWGNRGESPLHF
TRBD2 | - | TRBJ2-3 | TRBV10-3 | TGTGCCATCAGTGAGTCAATAGCGGGGAACACAGATACGCAGTATTTT | CAISESIAGNTDTQYF
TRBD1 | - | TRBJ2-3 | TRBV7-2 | TGTGCCAGCAGCCGTATGGGACAGGCGACCACAGATACGCAGTATTTT | CASSRMGQATTDTQYF
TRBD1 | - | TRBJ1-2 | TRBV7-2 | TGTGCCAGCAGCTTAGCGAGGACAGGGGCCCAAGGTGGCTACACCTTC | CASSLARTGAQGGYTF
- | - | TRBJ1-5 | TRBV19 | TGTGCCAGTAGTATCGGTAAGGGAGGGGGCAATCAGCCCCAGCATTTT | CASSIGKGGGNQPQHF
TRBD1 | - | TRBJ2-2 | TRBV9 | TGTGCCAGCAGCGCCGGACGGACAGGACAGGGGAACACCGGGGAGCTGTTTTTT | CASSAGRTGQGNTGELFF
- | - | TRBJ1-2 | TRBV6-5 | TGTGCCAGCAGTTACAGACGGAGCTATGGCTACACCTTC | CASSYRRSYGYTF
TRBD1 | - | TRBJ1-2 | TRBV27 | TGTGCCAGCAGTAGAGAGACCGGGACAGGGATGGGCTACACCTTC | CASSRETGTGMGYTF
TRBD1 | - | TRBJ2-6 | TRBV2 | TGTGCCAGCAGTGCAAGCTTAGGACAGGGGGCCGCTGGGGCCAACGTCCTGACTTTC | CASSASLGQGAAGANVLTF
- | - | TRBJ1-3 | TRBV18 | TGTGCCAGCTCGTCCGACAGTCCCTCCATCTCTGGAAACACCATATATTTT | CASSSDSPSISGNTIYF
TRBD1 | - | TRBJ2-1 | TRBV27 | TGTGCCAGCAACACCGGGACAGGTGTACCATCTCAGTACAATGAGCAGTTCTTC | CASNTGTGVPSQYNEQFF
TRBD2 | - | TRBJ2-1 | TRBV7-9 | TGTGCCAGCAGCTTATCGCCAGCGGGGGCTAGGGGGCAGTTCTTC | CASSLSPAGARGQFF
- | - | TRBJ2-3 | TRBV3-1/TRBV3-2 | TGTGCCAGCAGCCGAAGCGAAGGAGGTACGCAGTATTTT | CASSRSEGGTQYF
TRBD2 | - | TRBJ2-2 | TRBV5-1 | TGCGCCAGCAGCCTGCGGGGGGCAAACACCGGGGAGCTGTTTTTT | CASSLRGANTGELFF
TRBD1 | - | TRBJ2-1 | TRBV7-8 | TGTGCCAGCAGCAGAGGCCAGGGGGAAGTCTATGATGAGCAGTTCTTC | CASSRGQGEVYDEQFF
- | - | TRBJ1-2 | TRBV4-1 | TGCGCCAGCAGCCAACCGCTGCAAAGACAGCCTCACTACACCTTC | CASSQPLQRQPHYTF
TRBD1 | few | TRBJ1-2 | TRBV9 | TGTGCCAGCAACACTGGTGGACAGGGGGAGGGCTACACCTTC | CASNTGGQGEGYTF
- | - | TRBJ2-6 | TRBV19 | TGTGCCAGTAGCGTCCTCTCTGGGGCCAACGTCCTGACTTTC | CASSVLSGANVLTF
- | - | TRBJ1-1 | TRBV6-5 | TGTGCCAGCAGTTACTCCGGACAGACGAACACTGAAGCTTTCTTT | CASSYSGQTNTEAFF
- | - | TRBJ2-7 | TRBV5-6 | TGTGCCAGCAGCGGGGAGACCTACGAGCAGTACTTC | CASSGETYEQYF
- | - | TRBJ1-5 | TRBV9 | TGTGCCAGCAGCGCCCTGGGCCATAGCAATCAGCCCCAGCATTTT | CASSALGHSNQPQHF
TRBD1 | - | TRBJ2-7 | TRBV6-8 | TGTGCCAGCAGTTACGGGACAGGGAACTACGAGCAGTACTTC | CASSYGTGNYEQYF
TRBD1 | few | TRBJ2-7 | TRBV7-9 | TGTGCCAGCAGCTACGGGACAGGGACCTACGAGCAGTACTTC | CASSYGTGTYEQYF
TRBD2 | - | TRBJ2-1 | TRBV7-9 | TGTGCCAGCGGGATCCTGCTAGCGGGGCGGAATGAGCAGTTCTTC | CASGILLAGRNEQFF
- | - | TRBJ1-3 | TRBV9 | TGTGCCAGCAGCGCCGGACTTGACGGAAACACCATATATTTT | CASSAGLDGNTIYF
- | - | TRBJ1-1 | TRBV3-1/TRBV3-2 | TGTGCCAGCAGCCAAGATAATACATGGCAGAAGAACACTGAAGCTTTCTTT | CASSQDNTWQKNTEAFF
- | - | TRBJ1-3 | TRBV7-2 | TGTGCCAGCAGCCTCCCCCCTCAGGGGAATGGAAACACCATATATTTT | CASSLPPQGNGNTIYF
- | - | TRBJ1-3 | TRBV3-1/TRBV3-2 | TGTGCCAGCAGCCAAGGCGTCAGCGGGGGTGGAAACACCATATATTTT | CASSQGVSGGGNTIYF
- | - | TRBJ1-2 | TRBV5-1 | TGCGCCAGCAGCTTGGACGGGGTGAAAGGCTACACCTTC | CASSLDGVKGYTF
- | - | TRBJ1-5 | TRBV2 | TGTGCCAGCAAACCAGATAGCAATCAGCCCCAGCATTTT | CASKPDSNQPQHF
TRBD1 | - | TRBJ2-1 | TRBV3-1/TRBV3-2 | TGTGCCAGCAGCTTTCGTCCGGGACAGGGATGTCTTGAGCAGTTCTTC | CASSFRPGQGCLEQFF
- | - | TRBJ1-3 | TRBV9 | TGTGCCAGCAGCGAAGACACGGGAAACACCATATATTTT | CASSEDTGNTIYF
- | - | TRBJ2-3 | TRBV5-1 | TGCGCCAGCAGCTTGGGGAGGGCAGATACGCAGTATTTT | CASSLGRADTQYF